The 22 T cell receptor beta chains below all came from one sample that was sequenced in a study of T-cell memory formation after mild COVID-19. TCRdb recomputed calls from the 5' RACE reads with MiXCR, one row per CDR3 protein. Among around 320,000 distinct CDR3 sequences listed, approximately 14% were seen once. The sequencing input was PBMCs or a T cell subset sorted from them (not recorded which). These receptors originate from a man between 18 and 29 years old who had mild COVID-19 (a few samples of this study predate the infection). Cell type and time point are not known.

The CDR3 DNA reads TGTGCCAGCAGCCCAGACAGGAACCAAGAGACCCAGTACTTC. The encoded protein is CASSPDRNQETQYF. The chain carries TRBV7-3 and TRBJ2-5, with a weak D call TRBD1 (6 bases). Trimming stripped 5 bases from V and 0 bases from J, with 10 bases between. This CDR3 has 14 residues. Germline V gene sequence: CDR1 SGHTA, CDR2 FQGTGA.

This sequence joins TRBV5-1 and TRBJ1-4, with D uncertain. Germline loops: CDR1 SGHRS, CDR2 YFSETQ. The CDR3 is 15 residues long. Trimming stripped 6 bases from V and 0 bases from J, with 12 bases between. The CDR3 DNA is TGCGCCAGCACCCCCGGATTGGCAACTAATGAAAAACTGTTTTTT. Its protein product is CASTPGLATNEKLFF.

This clonotype has ten or more counts. The chain combines TRBV20-1 with TRBJ2-5; TRBD2 agrees at 9 bases. The CDR3 loop spans 15 amino acids. CDR1 DFQATT and CDR2 SNEGSKA come from the germline V gene (reference sequence). Unmatched junction bases numbered 9, after V lost 3 bases and J lost 4 bases. In nucleotides, the CDR3 is TGCAGTGCTAGCGATTTTTCGCGGGGGGGAGAGACCCAGTACTTC. Its protein product is CSASDFSRGGETQYF.

There are a few counts of this clonotype. The chain is built from TRBV20-1 and TRBJ2-2, with D perhaps TRBD1 (6 bases). Germline V gives CDR1 DFQATT, CDR2 SNEGSKA (reference sequence). This CDR3 is built from 13 residues. The V end was cut by 4 bases, the J end by 4 bases, with 10 bases between. The CDR3 DNA follows: TGCAGTGCTACTACAGGGTTCACCGGGGAGCTGTTTTTT. It yields the protein CSATTGFTGELFF.

This clonotype was counted a few times. The rearrangement links TRBV7-9 to TRBJ2-7; 7 bases match TRBD1. CDR1 is SEHNR and CDR2 is FQNEAQ in the germline V gene (reference sequence). Trimming cost V 4 bases and J 0 bases; bases outside gene matches: 6. CDR3 length equals 15 residues. The CDR3 loop is CASSSTGILSYEQYV. The CDR3 coding sequence is TGTGCCAGCAGCTCGACAGGGATACTCTCCTACGAGCAGTACGTC.

The genes are TRBV6-1 and TRBJ2-7, with D perhaps matching TRBD1 (5 bases). Deletions cut 2 bases from V and 9 bases from J, with 17 bases between. Germline values: CDR1 MNHNS, CDR2 SASEGT. This CDR3 comprises 14 residues. The CDR3 sequence: CASSETQQGRTQYV. The CDR3 coding sequence is TGTGCCAGCAGTGAAACCCAGCAGGGCCGTACGCAGTACGTC.

J is TRBJ2-3 and V is TRBV4-3, with 12 nucleotides matching TRBD2. V trimming: 4 bases; J trimming: 4 bases; junction bases outside the gene matches: 9. Germline V lookup: CDR1 LGHNA, CDR2 YSLEER. The CDR3 length is 17 residues. In nucleotides, the CDR3 is TGCGCCAGCAGCCGCGGGAGGGCTAGCGGGGGGGCAGATACGCAGTATTTT. It translates to CASSRGRASGGADTQYF.

The CDR3 nucleotides are TGTGCCAGCAGCCCTTCGACAGGGGACTATGGCTACACCTTC. The encoded protein is CASSPSTGDYGYTF. The chain links TRBV9 to TRBJ1-2; 8 bases map to TRBD1. The CDR3 totals 14 residues. Germline-derived CDR1 and CDR2 are SGDLS and YYNGEE. V dropped 4 bases and J dropped 3; count of bases not matched to a gene: 5.

This chain uses TRBV7-2 with TRBJ2-1; TRBD2 might be the D (5 bases). The germline CDR1 and CDR2 sequences are SGHTA and FQGNSA. The CDR3 covers 13 residues. Trimming removed 4 bases at V and 6 bases at J, with 10 bases between. Here the CDR3 DNA reads TGTGCCAGCAGCTCGCGGGCAGCCAATGAGCAGTTCTTC. Residues: CASSSRAANEQFF.

V is TRBV11-2 and J is TRBJ2-1; D remains ambiguous. Germline lookup yields CDR1 SGHAT and CDR2 FQNNGV. Trimming took off 4 bases at V and 9 bases at J, with 10 bases between the two ends. The CDR3 loop spans 12 amino acids. In nucleotides, the CDR3 is TGTGCCAGCAGCTCGAACTACGGTGAGCAGTTCTTC. Protein product: CASSSNYGEQFF.

The genes are TRBV4-2 and TRBJ1-1; D remains ambiguous. The CDR3 runs 15 residues. V shed 7 bases and J shed 0 bases, with 15 bases lying between them. The germline gives CDR1 LGHNA, CDR2 YNFKEQ. The CDR3 spells CASKLVAEVNTEAFF. CDR3 coding DNA: TGTGCCAGCAAATTAGTTGCAGAGGTGAACACTGAAGCTTTCTTT.

This clonotype has at least ten counts. V and J are TRBV7-2 and TRBJ2-4; D is unclear. The germline CDR1 and CDR2 sequences are SGHTA and FQGNSA. The V and J ends lost 0 bases and 0 bases respectively, with 9 bases between them. The CDR3 has 16 residues. The CDR3 DNA reads as TGTGCCAGCAGCTTAGCAAGTCAGGCAGCCAAAAACATTCAGTACTTC. This translates into CASSLASQAAKNIQYF. Full variable domain (rest looked up from reference TRBV7-2 and TRBJ2-4): GAGVSQSPSNKVTEKGKDVELRCDPISGHTALYWYRQSLGQGLEFLIYFQGNSAPDKSGLPSDRFSAERTGGSVSTLTIQRTQQEDSAVYLCASSLASQAAKNIQYFGAGTRLSVL.

This chain connects TRBV11-2 to TRBJ1-1; TRBD1 might be the D (5 bases). The germline V and J ends were trimmed by 3 bases and 4 bases, with 12 bases remaining between them. The CDR3 consists of 14 residues. Germline assignment: CDR1 SGHAT and CDR2 FQNNGV. The CDR3 DNA reads TGTGCCAGCAGCTTTAGTGGGGGGGGCACTGAAGCTTTCTTT. Protein product: CASSFSGGGTEAFF. Combining the CDR3 with reference TRBV11-2 and TRBJ1-1 gives the whole variable domain EAGVAQSPRYKIIEKRQSVAFWCNPISGHATLYWYQQILGQGPKLLIQFQNNGVVDDSQLPKDRFSAERLKGVDSTLKIQPAKLEDSAVYLCASSFSGGGTEAFFGQGTRLTVV.

Written as DNA, the CDR3 is TGTGCCAGCAGTCCGAGGGGAGGCGACTACGAGCAGTACTTC. Its translation: CASSPRGGDYEQYF. This rearrangement joins TRBV5-5 to TRBJ2-7, with D perhaps matching TRBD2 (6 bases). The germline V and J ends were trimmed by 5 bases and 3 bases, with 15 bases remaining between them. This CDR3 is 14 amino acids long. CDR1 and CDR2 from the germline V gene are SGHKS and YYEKEE (reference sequence).

The chain's CDR3 is CASSLGQGLGFNEQYF. The CDR3 bases are TGTGCCAGCAGCTTAGGACAGGGCCTAGGCTTCAACGAGCAGTACTTC. V usage is TRBV7-9 and J usage is TRBJ2-7, with TRBD1 matching over 7 bases. Per germline, CDR1 SEHNR and CDR2 FQNEAQ (reference sequence). The V gene end was trimmed by 1 base and the J gene end by 5 bases; junction bases not matched to a gene: 11. This CDR3 is built from 16 residues.

The CDR3 is CASSYSSRGRGQYF. The CDR3 DNA is TGTGCCAGCAGTTACTCGAGTAGGGGGCGGGGGCAGTATTTT. The rearrangement joins TRBV6-5 to TRBJ2-3; the D gene is possibly TRBD1 (7 bases). Germline-derived CDR1 and CDR2 are MNHEY and SVGAGI. Trimming pared 0 bases from V and 11 bases from J, leaving 15 bases between. This CDR3 spans 14 amino acids.

V is TRBV11-2 and J is TRBJ1-1; D ambiguous. V gave up 5 bases and J gave up 5 bases, with 9 bases separating them. This CDR3 spans 12 amino acids. The germline V gene has CDR1 SGHAT and CDR2 FQNNGV. Here the CDR3 reads CASSVRRTEAFF. The CDR3 DNA is TGTGCCAGCAGCGTCAGGAGAACTGAAGCTTTCTTT.

This sequence joins TRBV18 and TRBJ1-6; D is unresolved. The CDR3 has 14 amino acids. Trimming took 2 bases from V and 6 from J, leaving 8 bases between them. CDR1 KGHSH and CDR2 LQKENI come from the germline V gene. This CDR3 reads CASSPSTFNSPLHF. The CDR3 DNA is TGTGCCAGCTCACCAAGTACTTTTAATTCACCCCTCCACTTT.

V gene TRBV7-9 combines with J gene TRBJ1-2, with 8 positions matching TRBD1. V was pared by 5 bases and J by 3 bases, with 5 bases of the junction left unmatched. The CDR3 is 14 amino acids. The germline CDR1 and CDR2 sequences are SEHNR and FQNEAQ (reference sequence). The chain's CDR3 is CASSGQGGYYGYTF. CDR3 nucleotide sequence: TGTGCCAGCAGCGGACAGGGAGGATACTATGGCTACACCTTC.

The genes are TRBV5-1 and TRBJ1-2, with D possibly matching TRBD1 (5 bases). Germline CDR1 SGHRS, CDR2 YFSETQ. The CDR3 has 13 amino acids. Trimming took off 1 base at V and 8 bases at J, with 12 bases between the two ends. This CDR3 is CASSLTGDGGYTF. CDR3 DNA sequence: TGCGCCAGCAGCTTGACCGGGGACGGCGGCTACACCTTC.

The V gene is TRBV4-2, the J gene TRBJ2-1; D gene uncertain. V was trimmed by 0 bases and J by 0 bases, leaving 15 bases between them. The CDR3 sequence is 18 residues long. Germline values: CDR1 LGHNA, CDR2 YNFKEQ. CDR3 bases: TGTGCCAGCAGCCAAGATCGGTACGGCCAGTCCTCCTACAATGAGCAGTTCTTC. Encoded protein: CASSQDRYGQSSYNEQFF.

The chain uses TRBV7-2 and TRBJ1-6, with 9 positions matching TRBD1. V shed 5 bases and J 10 bases; nucleotides not matched to a gene: 6. Germline V gene data show CDR1 as SGHTA and CDR2 as FQGNSA. The CDR3 extends over 14 amino acids. The CDR3 sequence is CASSNRDRASPLHF. CDR3 coding DNA: TGTGCCAGCAGCAACCGGGACAGGGCCTCACCCCTCCACTTT.